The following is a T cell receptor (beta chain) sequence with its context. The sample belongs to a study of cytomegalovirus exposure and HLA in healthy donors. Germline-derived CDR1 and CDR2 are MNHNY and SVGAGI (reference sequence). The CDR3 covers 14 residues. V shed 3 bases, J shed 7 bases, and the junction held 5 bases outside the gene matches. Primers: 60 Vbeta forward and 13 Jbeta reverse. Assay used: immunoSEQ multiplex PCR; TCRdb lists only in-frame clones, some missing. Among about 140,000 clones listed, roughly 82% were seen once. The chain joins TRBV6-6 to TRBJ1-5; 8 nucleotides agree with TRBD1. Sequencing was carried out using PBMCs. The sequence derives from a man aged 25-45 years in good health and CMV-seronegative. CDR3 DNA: TGTGCCAGCAGTTATTCAGGGGGCGAACAGCCCCAGCATTTT. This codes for CASSYSGGEQPQHF.